A selection of T cell receptor beta chains follows, all from one sample in a study of T cells after yellow fever vaccination. TCRdb ran MiXCR on the 5' RACE reads and lists one entry per CDR3 protein. Of about 320,000 distinct CDR3 sequences in the sample, around 10% were seen once. The sequencing here drew on CD4+ T cells sorted from PBMCs, taken 45 days after the yellow fever booster vaccination. These receptor sequences come from a young man who received the YFV17D yellow fever vaccine. Both conserved end residues are part of each CDR3. Fields, in order: V gene, J gene, clone size, D gene, CDR3 DNA, CDR3 protein. The D gene is left open where the match is weak. Where a row states a size, it is once, few, many or the class of an expanded clone; other rows omit it.

TRBV6-5	TRBJ2-7	few	NA	TGTGCCAGCAGTCGGACAGTTAGGGGCTACGAGCAGTACTTC	CASSRTVRGYEQYF
TRBV5-6	TRBJ1-2	NA	NA	TGTGCCAGCAGCGTGAAGTACTATGGCTACACCTTC	CASSVKYYGYTF
TRBV18	TRBJ1-3	NA	NA	TGTGCCAGCTCACCAAACAGAGGGGGTCGAGGAAACACCATATATTTT	CASSPNRGGRGNTIYF
TRBV5-6	TRBJ2-7	NA	TRBD1	TGTGCCAGCAGCCCGAACTCCCGACTAAGACAGGGATGGCACTACGAGCAGTACTTC	CASSPNSRLRQGWHYEQYF
TRBV5-1	TRBJ2-1	NA	TRBD2	TGCGCCAGCAGCTTGTCCAGCGGGGGGGCGGATGAGCAGTTCTTC	CASSLSSGGADEQFF
TRBV18	TRBJ1-2	NA	TRBD1	TGTGCCAGCTCCCCTACCGAGGGGGCCTATGGCTACACCTTC	CASSPTEGAYGYTF
TRBV7-2	TRBJ2-4	many	NA	TGTGCCAGCAGCCTAATCGCCAAAAACATTCAGTACTTC	CASSLIAKNIQYF
TRBV20-1	TRBJ1-4	NA	NA	TGCAGTGCTAGAGATAAAAGAGCAACTAATGAAAAACTGTTTTTT	CSARDKRATNEKLFF
TRBV6-1	TRBJ2-1	few	NA	TGTGCCAGCAGTGTTTTATTCCGAAACTCCTACAATGAGCAGTTCTTC	CASSVLFRNSYNEQFF
TRBV3-1	TRBJ2-4	many	TRBD1	TGTGCCAGCAGCCTTAATTCCGGGACAGGGGCAAACATTCAGTACTTC	CASSLNSGTGANIQYF
TRBV6-2/TRBV6-3	TRBJ1-5	NA	NA	TGTGCCAGCAGTTATCAGGGTACCATTCAGCCCCAGCATTTT	CASSYQGTIQPQHF
TRBV5-6	TRBJ1-4	few	NA	TGTGCCAGCAGCTTACACGGAGGCAGTGAAAAACTGTTTTTT	CASSLHGGSEKLFF
TRBV4-2	TRBJ2-3	NA	TRBD2	TGTGCCAGCAGCCACCCTAGCGGGGGGGCTTATGATACGCAGTATTTT	CASSHPSGGAYDTQYF
TRBV7-2	TRBJ1-2	few	NA	TGTGCCAGCAACAATCAGGGGTTGGGCTACACCTTC	CASNNQGLGYTF
TRBV7-9	TRBJ1-1	few	NA	TGTGCCAGCACCACCCCGGGTACTGAAGCTTTCTTT	CASTTPGTEAFF
TRBV15	TRBJ1-1	few	NA	TGTGCCACCAGCAGACCTCCACGCCCCACTGAAGCTTTCTTT	CATSRPPRPTEAFF
TRBV6-6	TRBJ1-2	few	NA	TGTGCCAGCAGCCCTCGTGGGGGGTACCATGGCTACACCTTC	CASSPRGGYHGYTF
TRBV5-1	TRBJ1-3	many	TRBD1	TGCGCCAGCAGCAGAATCGGACAGGCCGGAAACACCATATATTTT	CASSRIGQAGNTIYF
TRBV18	TRBJ2-3	NA	NA	TGTGCCAGCTCACCAAGGTCCCAGGGAACAGATACGCAGTATTTT	CASSPRSQGTDTQYF
TRBV20-1	TRBJ2-3	few	NA	TGCAGTGCTAGGCAGCTCACCGATACGCAGTATTTT	CSARQLTDTQYF
TRBV25-1	TRBJ2-3	NA	NA	TGTGCCAGCAAGTCACCCAGCACAGATACGCAGTATTTT	CASKSPSTDTQYF
TRBV20-1	TRBJ1-2	NA	NA	TGCAGTGCTCCGGCGGATAACTATGGCTACACCTTC	CSAPADNYGYTF
TRBV7-9	TRBJ1-2	NA	NA	TGTGCCAGCAGCCCGCTGGCGTCTAGACGCGGCTACACCTTC	CASSPLASRRGYTF
TRBV20-1	TRBJ2-3	NA	NA	TGCAGTGGGGCGGACCCTAGCACAGATACGCAGTATTTT	CSGADPSTDTQYF
TRBV7-9	TRBJ1-1	many	NA	TGTGCCAGCAGCTCAAACACCTACACTGAAGCTTTCTTT	CASSSNTYTEAFF